The 24 T cell receptor beta chains presented below share a single source sample, sequenced in a study of CD8+CD57+ T cells in acquired aplastic anemia. The template for TCR beta VDJ and CDR3 sequence profiling was genomic DNA. One entry per CDR3 protein results from TCRdb running MiXCR on the reads. The sample contains 150,000 to 200,000 distinct CDR3 sequences, 60% to 70% of which appear only once. Specimen: sorted CD4+, CD8+, or CD8+CD57+ T cells (not recorded which) from PBMCs. These receptors all come from a human donor in good health.

The chain joins TRBV20-1 to TRBJ2-3; D unclear. V gave up 1 base and J gave up 7 bases, with 9 bases separating them. The germline CDR1 and CDR2 sequences are DFQATT and SNEGSKA (reference sequence). This CDR3 contains 12 residues. The CDR3 DNA sequence: TGCAGTGCTAGAGTCGAAGCAAATACGCAGTATTTT. Protein: CSARVEANTQYF.

V usage is TRBV5-8 and J usage is TRBJ2-3, with no clear D. CDR1 is SGHTS, CDR2 YDEGEE, per germline. The CDR3 contains 12 residues. The V end lost 0 bases, the J end lost 5 bases, and 4 bases lay between the germline ends. The CDR3 DNA is TGTGCCAGCAGCTTGGCTGGAGATACGCAGTATTTT. Translation: CASSLAGDTQYF.

V is TRBV5-1 and J is TRBJ2-5; 12 nucleotides line up with TRBD2. The V and J ends lost 2 bases and 5 bases, in that order; junction bases with no gene match: 13. Germline lookup yields CDR1 SGHRS and CDR2 YFSETQ. The CDR3 has 18 amino acids. For the CDR3, the DNA is TGCGCCAGCAGCTTAAGGCCCCTAGCGGGAGGGCCGGGGGAGACCCAGTACTTC. This gives the protein CASSLRPLAGGPGETQYF.

This chain links TRBV29-1 with TRBJ1-1; 8 positions agree with TRBD1. Germline CDR1 reads SQVTM; CDR2 reads ANQGSEA. Trimming removed 6 bases from V and 4 bases from J; junction bases left unmatched: 7. CDR3 length: 13 amino acids. The CDR3 bases are TGCAGCGTGGACAGGGCCGCGGGCACTGAAGCTTTCTTT. Protein sequence: CSVDRAAGTEAFF. The full variable domain, rest sourced from reference TRBV29-1 and TRBJ1-1, is SAVISQKPSRDICQRGTSLTIQCQVDSQVTMMFWYRQQPGQSLTLIATANQGSEATYESGFVIDKFPISRPNLTFSTLTVSNMSPEDSSIYLCSVDRAAGTEAFFGQGTRLTVV.

This chain joins TRBV29-1 and TRBJ2-7; TRBD1 is a possible D gene (6 bases). The CDR3 extends over 14 amino acids. Germline assignment: CDR1 SQVTM and CDR2 ANQGSEA. V lost 4 bases to trimming and J lost 1 base, with 14 bases between them. Here the CDR3 reads CSVVTDRTSYEQYF. DNA of the CDR3: TGCAGCGTTGTAACCGACAGGACTTCCTACGAGCAGTACTTC.

V gene TRBV10-3 combines with J gene TRBJ2-3; D is uncertain. Germline lookup yields CDR1 ENHRY and CDR2 SYGVKD. The CDR3 runs to 14 residues. V dropped 7 bases and J dropped 1 base, with 12 bases sitting between them. CDR3 sequence: CAITDPGGTDTQYF. CDR3 bases: TGTGCCATCACCGACCCTGGTGGCACAGATACGCAGTATTTT.

This chain joins TRBV25-1 and TRBJ1-4; 7 bases match TRBD1. This CDR3 has 16 amino acids. The J segment lost 2 bases and the V segment lost 8 bases, leaving 11 bases of the junction unmatched. In germline, CDR1 is MGHDK, CDR2 SYGVNS. CDR3 sequence reads: CASGEKQGWTNEKLFF. CDR3 nucleotides: TGTGCCAGCGGAGAGAAACAGGGGTGGACTAATGAAAAACTGTTTTTT. Supplemented by reference TRBV25-1 and TRBJ1-4, the full variable domain reads EADIYQTPRYLVIGTGKKITLECSQTMGHDKMYWYQQDPGMELHLIHYSYGVNSTEKGDLSSESTVSRIRTEHFPLTLESARPSHTSQYLCASGEKQGWTNEKLFFGSGTQLSVL.

This rearrangement joins TRBV2 to TRBJ1-1; no reliable D call. Germline V lookup: CDR1 SNHLY, CDR2 FYNNEI. This CDR3 contains 11 residues. DNA of the CDR3: TGTGCGCAGCCACTTTCCACTGAAGCTTTCTTT. Residues: CAQPLSTEAFF.

This clonotype was picked up many times. The rearrangement joins TRBV7-8 to TRBJ2-1; 12 positions match TRBD2. V was clipped by 5 bases and J by 8 bases; unmatched bases: 13. The CDR3 runs to 17 residues. The V gene's germline CDR1 is SGHVS and CDR2 FQNEAQ. CDR3 residues: CASSLGPTSGRRDEQFF. The CDR3 bases are TGTGCCAGCAGCCTAGGCCCCACTAGCGGGAGGAGAGATGAGCAGTTCTTC. The full variable domain, rest sourced from reference TRBV7-8 and TRBJ2-1, is GAGVSQSPRYKVAKRGQDVALRCDPISGHVSLFWYQQALGQGPEFLTYFQNEAQLDKSGLPSDRFFAERPEGSVSTLKIQRTQQEDSAVYLCASSLGPTSGRRDEQFFGPGTRLTVL.

The rearrangement uses TRBV24-1 and TRBJ2-2, with D possibly TRBD1 on 6 matching bases. Germline lookup yields CDR1 KGHDR and CDR2 SFDVKD. With 4 bases removed from V and 3 bases from J, the gap between germline ends came to 14 bases. This CDR3 is built from 16 residues. The CDR3 here is CATSDSTGQYTGELFF. DNA of the CDR3: TGTGCCACCAGTGACTCCACGGGACAATACACCGGGGAGCTGTTTTTT.

The sample holds a few counts of this clonotype. The chain joins TRBV10-3 to TRBJ2-7; D unclear. This CDR3 has 14 residues. The V end was cut by 0 bases, the J end by 2 bases, with 8 bases between. Germline CDR1 ENHRY, CDR2 SYGVKD. The CDR3 DNA is TGTGCCATCAGTGAGTCAGAGATTACCTACGAGCAGTACTTC. It is translated as CAISESEITYEQYF.

The chain employs TRBV7-2 and TRBJ2-7, with 8 bases matching TRBD1. With 3 bases clipped from V and 5 bases from J, the junction kept 6 bases outside the gene matches. The length of the CDR3 is 14 residues. The germline V gene has CDR1 SGHTA and CDR2 FQGNSA. The CDR3 DNA sequence: TGTGCCAGCAGCTTCACAGGGGGGATCAACGAGCAGTACTTC. This translates into CASSFTGGINEQYF.

Details on this clonotype: One junction end disagrees with the germline gene, perhaps due to a read error. V gene TRBV10-3 combines with J gene TRBJ2-7; D may be TRBD2 (5 bases). CDR3 length: 14 residues. The germline V gene has CDR1 ENHRY and CDR2 SYGVKD. CDR3 DNA: TGTGCCAGCAGTTCCCCCCCCGGGACCTACGAGCAGTACTTC. Amino acid sequence: CASSSPPGTYEQYF.

V is TRBV20-1 and J is TRBJ1-6; D gene unclear. The CDR3 has 14 residues. CDR1 is DFQATT, CDR2 SNEGSKA, per germline (reference sequence). V was pared by 3 bases and J by 8 bases, with 14 bases between. The CDR3 sequence is CSARAGPSDSPLHF. The CDR3 DNA is TGCAGTGCTAGGGCCGGGCCCTCCGATTCACCCCTCCACTTT.

This clonotype has a count of ten or more. This chain joins TRBV2 and TRBJ2-7, with TRBD2 as a possible D gene (5 bases). V was shortened by 1 base and J by 3 bases, with 16 bases between the two germline ends. The germline V gene encodes CDR1 SNHLY and CDR2 FYNNEI. The CDR3 covers 16 residues. The CDR3 is CASSEEEGSLYYEQYF. The CDR3 DNA follows: TGTGCCAGCAGTGAAGAAGAAGGGAGCCTTTACTACGAGCAGTACTTC.

The J gene is TRBJ1-1, the V gene TRBV20-1, with a possible D match to TRBD1 (5 bases). In germline, CDR1 is DFQATT, CDR2 SNEGSKA (reference sequence). Trimming shortened V by 6 bases and J by 8 bases, and 13 bases separated the two germline ends. The length of the CDR3 is 11 residues. CDR3 loop: CSAGTSYEAFF. The CDR3 nucleotides are TGCAGTGCGGGGACTAGCTACGAAGCTTTCTTT.

CDR3 sequence: CASSPGQGGNQPQHF. The CDR3 DNA reads TGTGCCAGCAGCCCAGGACAGGGCGGGAATCAGCCCCAGCATTTT. The V call is TRBV7-9, the J call TRBJ1-5, with 8 bases aligning to TRBD1. The CDR3 is 15 residues long. V lost 5 bases and J lost 4; bases outside the gene matches: 7. Germline values: CDR1 SEHNR, CDR2 FQNEAQ (reference sequence). Full variable domain (remainder filled in from reference TRBV7-9 and TRBJ1-5): DTGVSQNPRHKITKRGQNVTFRCDPISEHNRLYWYRQTLGQGPEFLTYFQNEAQLEKSRLLSDRFSAERPKGSFSTLEIQRTEQGDSAMYLCASSPGQGGNQPQHFGDGTRLSIL.

This clonotype was observed at least ten times. This chain uses TRBV15 with TRBJ2-3, with no clear D. Germline V lookup: CDR1 LNHNV, CDR2 YYDKDF (reference sequence). V lost 5 bases and J 2 bases, leaving 20 bases between the germline ends. The CDR3 consists of 17 residues. CDR3 loop: CATSGYGRDLVTDTQYF. The CDR3 DNA follows: TGTGCCACCAGCGGTTACGGAAGGGATTTGGTCACAGATACGCAGTATTTT.

This clonotype was detected ten times or more. The chain is built from TRBV29-1 and TRBJ1-1, with 7 bases lining up with TRBD1. Germline trimming cut 4 bases from V and 2 bases from J; bases unmatched to any gene: 1. Germline loops: CDR1 SQVTM, CDR2 ANQGSEA. The CDR3 has 12 residues. CDR3 in DNA: TGCAGCGTTGGAGGGGGCAACACTGAAGCTTTCTTT. It encodes CSVGGGNTEAFF.

This rearrangement joins TRBV6-1 to TRBJ2-3; D call uncertain. Trimming took 4 bases from V and 2 from J, leaving 19 bases between them. The CDR3 runs 17 residues. In germline, CDR1 is MNHNS, CDR2 SASEGT. The DNA of the CDR3 is TGTGCCAGCAGTGTCCTCGGTCGGGCCGCCCCCACAGATACGCAGTATTTT. Amino acids: CASSVLGRAAPTDTQYF.

The chain couples TRBV7-2 to TRBJ2-5; the match to TRBD2 covers 7 bases. Germline V CDR1 and CDR2: SGHTA, FQGNSA. The CDR3 extends over 16 amino acids. V lost 3 bases to trimming and J lost 4 bases; unmatched junction nucleotides: 11. The CDR3: CASSFRVAGVGETQYF. The CDR3 DNA is TGTGCCAGCAGCTTTCGGGTGGCGGGAGTGGGAGAGACCCAGTACTTC. The full variable domain, in which reference TRBV7-2 and TRBJ2-5 provide the parts outside the CDR3, is GAGVSQSPSNKVTEKGKDVELRCDPISGHTALYWYRQSLGQGLEFLIYFQGNSAPDKSGLPSDRFSAERTGGSVSTLTIQRTQQEDSAVYLCASSFRVAGVGETQYFGPGTRLLVL.

The chain uses TRBV15 and TRBJ2-1, with TRBD2 matching 15 bases. Trimming cost V 4 bases and J 10 bases; bases outside gene matches: 5. The CDR3 consists of 15 residues. From germline, CDR1 is LNHNV and CDR2 YYDKDF (reference sequence). This CDR3 is CATSIIGLAGGEQFF. In DNA, the CDR3 is TGTGCCACCAGCATCATCGGACTAGCGGGAGGGGAGCAGTTCTTC.

The chain uses TRBV2 and TRBJ1-1; D possibly corresponds to TRBD1 (5 bases). Germline lookup yields CDR1 SNHLY and CDR2 FYNNEI. Trimming took 4 bases from V and 0 from J, leaving 12 bases between them. The CDR3 extends over 15 amino acids. CDR3 loop: CASSVRTTMNTEAFF. The CDR3 DNA reads TGTGCCAGCAGTGTACGGACAACGATGAACACTGAAGCTTTCTTT. The full variable domain, rest sourced from reference TRBV2 and TRBJ1-1, is EPEVTQTPSHQVTQMGQEVILRCVPISNHLYFYWYRQILGQKVEFLVSFYNNEISEKSEIFDDQFSVERPDGSNFTLKIRSTKLEDSAMYFCASSVRTTMNTEAFFGQGTRLTVV.

The gene calls are TRBV29-1 and TRBJ2-1; tentatively, D is TRBD2 (5 bases). CDR3 size: 15 residues. Per germline, CDR1 SQVTM and CDR2 ANQGSEA. V was clipped by 7 bases and J by 7 bases, with 23 bases between them. CDR3 nucleotides: TGCAGCGCTGGAAGGACTCAGTCGGTGGAGAATGAGCAGTTCTTC. It yields the protein CSAGRTQSVENEQFF.